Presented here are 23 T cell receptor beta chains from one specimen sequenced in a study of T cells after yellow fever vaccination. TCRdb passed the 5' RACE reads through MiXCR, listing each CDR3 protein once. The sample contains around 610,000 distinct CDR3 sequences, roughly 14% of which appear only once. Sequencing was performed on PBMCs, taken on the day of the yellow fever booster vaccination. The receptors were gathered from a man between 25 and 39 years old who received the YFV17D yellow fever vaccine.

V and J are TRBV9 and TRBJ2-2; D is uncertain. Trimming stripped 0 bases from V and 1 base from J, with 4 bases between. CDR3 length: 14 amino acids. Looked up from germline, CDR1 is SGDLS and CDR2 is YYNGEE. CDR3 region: CASSVVMNTGELFF. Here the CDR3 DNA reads TGTGCCAGCAGCGTAGTGATGAACACCGGGGAGCTGTTTTTT.

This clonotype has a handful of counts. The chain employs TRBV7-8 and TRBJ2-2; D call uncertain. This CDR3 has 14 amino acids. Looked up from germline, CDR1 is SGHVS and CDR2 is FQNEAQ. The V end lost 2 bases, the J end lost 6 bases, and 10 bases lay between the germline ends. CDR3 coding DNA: TGTGCCAGCAGCTTATCCTTCCCCGCCGGGGAGCTGTTTTTT. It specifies CASSLSFPAGELFF.

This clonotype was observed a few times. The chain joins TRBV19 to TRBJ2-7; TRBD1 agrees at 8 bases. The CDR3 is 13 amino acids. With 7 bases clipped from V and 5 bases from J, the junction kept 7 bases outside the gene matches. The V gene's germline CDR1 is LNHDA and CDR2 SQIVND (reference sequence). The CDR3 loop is CASKNRGNDEQYF. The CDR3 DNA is TGTGCCAGTAAAAACAGGGGGAACGACGAGCAGTACTTC.

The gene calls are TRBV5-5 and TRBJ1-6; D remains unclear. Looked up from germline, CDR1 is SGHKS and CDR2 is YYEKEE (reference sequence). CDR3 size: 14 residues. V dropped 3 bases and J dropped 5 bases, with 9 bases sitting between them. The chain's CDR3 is CASSSTRDNSPLHF. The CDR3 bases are TGTGCCAGCAGCTCGACACGAGATAATTCACCCCTCCACTTT.

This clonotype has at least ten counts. The CDR3, as DNA: TGTGCCAGCAGCTTATCGGACGTCTCCGGGGAGCTGTTTTTT. Residues: CASSLSDVSGELFF. V is TRBV7-3 and J is TRBJ2-2; no clear D. The V end lost 2 bases, the J end lost 6 bases, and 10 bases lay between the germline ends. The CDR3 loop spans 14 amino acids. Germline V gene data show CDR1 as SGHTA and CDR2 as FQGTGA.

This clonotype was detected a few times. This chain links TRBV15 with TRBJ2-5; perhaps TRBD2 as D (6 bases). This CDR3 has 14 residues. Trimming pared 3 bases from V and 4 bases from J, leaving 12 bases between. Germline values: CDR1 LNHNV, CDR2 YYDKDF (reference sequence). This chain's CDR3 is CATSSSPSAETQYF. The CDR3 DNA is TGTGCCACCAGCAGTTCCCCTAGCGCAGAGACCCAGTACTTC.

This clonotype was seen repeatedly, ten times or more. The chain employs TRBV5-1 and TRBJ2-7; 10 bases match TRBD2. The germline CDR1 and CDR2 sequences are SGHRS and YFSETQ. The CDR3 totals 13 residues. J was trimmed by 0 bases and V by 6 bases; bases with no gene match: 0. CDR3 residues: CASTSGSSYEQYF. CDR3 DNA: TGCGCCAGCACTAGCGGGAGCTCCTACGAGCAGTACTTC.

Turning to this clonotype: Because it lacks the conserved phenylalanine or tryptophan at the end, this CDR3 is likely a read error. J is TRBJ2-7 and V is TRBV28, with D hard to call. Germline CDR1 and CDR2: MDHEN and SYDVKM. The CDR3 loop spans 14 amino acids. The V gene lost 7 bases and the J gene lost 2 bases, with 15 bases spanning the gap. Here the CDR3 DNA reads TGTGCCAGCAACCTTTCCGACGAGCCCTACGAGCAGTACTCC. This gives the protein CASNLSDEPYEQYS.

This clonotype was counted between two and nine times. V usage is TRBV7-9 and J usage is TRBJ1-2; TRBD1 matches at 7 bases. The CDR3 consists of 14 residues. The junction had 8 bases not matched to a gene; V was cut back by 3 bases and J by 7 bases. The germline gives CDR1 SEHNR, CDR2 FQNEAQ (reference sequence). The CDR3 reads CASSFDRAIGGYTF. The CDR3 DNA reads TGTGCCAGCAGCTTCGACAGGGCTATAGGTGGCTACACCTTC.

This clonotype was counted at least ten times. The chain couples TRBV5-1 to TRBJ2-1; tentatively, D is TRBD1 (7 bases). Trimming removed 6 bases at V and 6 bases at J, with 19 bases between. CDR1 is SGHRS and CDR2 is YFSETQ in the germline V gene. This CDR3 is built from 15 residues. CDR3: CASKKEGALINEQFF. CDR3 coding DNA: TGCGCCAGCAAAAAGGAGGGGGCGCTCATCAATGAGCAGTTCTTC.

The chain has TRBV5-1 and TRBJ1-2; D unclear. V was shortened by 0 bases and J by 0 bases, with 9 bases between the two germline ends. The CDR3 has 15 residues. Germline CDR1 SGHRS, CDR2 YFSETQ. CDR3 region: CASSLEYGANYGYTF. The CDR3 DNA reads TGCGCCAGCAGCTTGGAATATGGAGCTAACTATGGCTACACCTTC. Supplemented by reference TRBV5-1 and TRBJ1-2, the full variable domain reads KAGVTQTPRYLIKTRGQQVTLSCSPISGHRSVSWYQQTPGQGLQFLFEYFSETQRNKGNFPGRFSGRQFSNSRSEMNVSTLELGDSALYLCASSLEYGANYGYTFGSGTRLTVV.

Here the CDR3 DNA reads TGTGCCAGCATGGCCTCCGGATTCTACGAGCAGTACTTC. The encoded protein is CASMASGFYEQYF. The chain combines TRBV7-9 with TRBJ2-7; no reliable D call. CDR1 and CDR2 from the germline V gene are SEHNR and FQNEAQ (reference sequence). V shed 7 bases and J shed 3 bases, with 13 bases lying between them. This CDR3 comprises 13 residues. The entire variable domain, with the rest obtained from reference TRBV7-9 and TRBJ2-7, is as follows: DTGVSQNPRHKITKRGQNVTFRCDPISEHNRLYWYRQTLGQGPEFLTYFQNEAQLEKSRLLSDRFSAERPKGSFSTLEIQRTEQGDSAMYLCASMASGFYEQYFGPGTRLTVT.

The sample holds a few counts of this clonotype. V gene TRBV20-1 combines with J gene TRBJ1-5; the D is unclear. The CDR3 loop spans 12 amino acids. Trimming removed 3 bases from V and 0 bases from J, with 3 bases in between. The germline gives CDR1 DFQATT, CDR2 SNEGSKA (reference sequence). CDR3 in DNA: TGCAGTGCTAGTAATAGCAATCAGCCCCAGCATTTT. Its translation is CSASNSNQPQHF.

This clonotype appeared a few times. The CDR3 DNA reads TGTGCCAGCAGCCAAGGTCAGCGGGATCTCTACAATGAGCAGTTCTTC. This encodes CASSQGQRDLYNEQFF. The chain has TRBV6-1 and TRBJ2-1; 7 bases line up with TRBD2. The CDR3 loop spans 16 amino acids. Germline CDR1 and CDR2: MNHNS and SASEGT. The J segment lost 3 bases and the V segment lost 6 bases, leaving 11 bases of the junction unmatched.

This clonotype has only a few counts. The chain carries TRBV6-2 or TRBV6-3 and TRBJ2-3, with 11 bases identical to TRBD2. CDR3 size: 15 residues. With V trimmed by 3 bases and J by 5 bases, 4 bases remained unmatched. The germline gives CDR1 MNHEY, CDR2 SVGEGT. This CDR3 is CASSYSGRAVDTQYF. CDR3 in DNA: TGTGCCAGCAGTTATAGCGGGAGGGCCGTAGATACGCAGTATTTT.

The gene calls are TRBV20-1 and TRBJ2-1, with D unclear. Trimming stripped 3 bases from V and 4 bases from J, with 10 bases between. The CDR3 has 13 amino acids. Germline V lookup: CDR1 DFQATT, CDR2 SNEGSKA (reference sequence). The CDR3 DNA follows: TGCAGTGCTAGGGACGGAGAGTACAATGAGCAGTTCTTC. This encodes CSARDGEYNEQFF.

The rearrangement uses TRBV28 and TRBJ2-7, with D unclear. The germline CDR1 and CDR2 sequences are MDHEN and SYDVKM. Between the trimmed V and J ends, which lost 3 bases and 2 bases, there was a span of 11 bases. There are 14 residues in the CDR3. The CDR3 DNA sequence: TGTGCCAGCAGTTTTGCAGGACCTGCCTACGAGCAGTACTTC. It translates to CASSFAGPAYEQYF. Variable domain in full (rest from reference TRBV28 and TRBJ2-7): DVKVTQSSRYLVKRTGEKVFLECVQDMDHENMFWYRQDPGLGLRLIYFSYDVKMKEKGDIPEGYSVSREKKERFSLILESASTNQTSMYLCASSFAGPAYEQYFGPGTRLTVT.

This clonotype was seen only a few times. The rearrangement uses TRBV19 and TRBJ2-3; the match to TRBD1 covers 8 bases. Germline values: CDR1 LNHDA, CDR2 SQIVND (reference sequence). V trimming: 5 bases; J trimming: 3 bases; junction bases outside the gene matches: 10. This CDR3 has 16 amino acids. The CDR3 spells CASSYLTGGRTDTQYF. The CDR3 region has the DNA TGTGCCAGTAGTTACCTTACAGGGGGTCGGACAGATACGCAGTATTTT.

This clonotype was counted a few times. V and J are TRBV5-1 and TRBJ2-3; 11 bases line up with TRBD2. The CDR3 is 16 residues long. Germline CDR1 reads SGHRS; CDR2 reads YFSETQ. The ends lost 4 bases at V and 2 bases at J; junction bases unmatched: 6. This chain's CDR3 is CASSRRLAGTTDTQYF. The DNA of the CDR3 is TGCGCCAGCAGCCGGAGACTAGCGGGGACCACAGATACGCAGTATTTT.

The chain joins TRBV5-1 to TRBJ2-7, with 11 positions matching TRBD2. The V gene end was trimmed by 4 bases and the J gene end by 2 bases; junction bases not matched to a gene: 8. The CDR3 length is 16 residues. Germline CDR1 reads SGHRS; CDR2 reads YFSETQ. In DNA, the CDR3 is TGCGCCAGCAGCACGTCCGGGACTAGCGGCACCTACGAGCAGTACTTC. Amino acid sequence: CASSTSGTSGTYEQYF.

The CDR3 DNA sequence: TGTGCCAGCAGTTTATCGGGCCTTAACGGGAGGGGAGTTAATGAGCAGTTCTTC. It codes for CASSLSGLNGRGVNEQFF. The V gene is TRBV28, the J gene TRBJ2-1, with 8 nucleotides matching TRBD2. Germline trimming cut 1 base from V and 7 bases from J; bases unmatched to any gene: 15. This CDR3 comprises 18 residues. CDR1 is MDHEN and CDR2 is SYDVKM in the germline V gene.

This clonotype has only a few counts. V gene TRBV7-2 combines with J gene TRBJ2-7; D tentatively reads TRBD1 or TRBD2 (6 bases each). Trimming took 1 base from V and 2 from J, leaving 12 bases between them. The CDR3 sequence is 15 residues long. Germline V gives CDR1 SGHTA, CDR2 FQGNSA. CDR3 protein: CASSLEQGRPYEQYF. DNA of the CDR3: TGTGCCAGCAGCTTAGAGCAGGGGAGGCCCTACGAGCAGTACTTC. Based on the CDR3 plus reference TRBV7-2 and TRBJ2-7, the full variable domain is GAGVSQSPSNKVTEKGKDVELRCDPISGHTALYWYRQSLGQGLEFLIYFQGNSAPDKSGLPSDRFSAERTGGSVSTLTIQRTQQEDSAVYLCASSLEQGRPYEQYFGPGTRLTVT.

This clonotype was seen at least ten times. The CDR3 spells CSARALPTEQFF. The CDR3, as DNA: TGCAGTGCTAGGGCACTTCCTACCGAGCAGTTCTTC. This sequence joins TRBV20-1 and TRBJ2-1; D gene unclear. The V gene's germline CDR1 is DFQATT and CDR2 SNEGSKA (reference sequence). This CDR3 spans 12 amino acids. The V gene lost 3 bases and the J gene lost 10 bases, with 13 bases spanning the gap.